This T cell receptor (beta chain) was obtained from a study of T cell clonotyping in hematopoietic cell transplantation. Study at large: Recipients' pretransplant samples followed cytoreduction.

This clone was observed a single time. Germline V gene data show CDR1 as SGHDT and CDR2 as YYEEEE. This CDR3 spans 14 amino acids. V shed 2 bases and J 8 bases; nucleotides not matched to a gene: 4. The time point here: recipient sample about 28 days before transplant, after cytoreduction. Blood collection times were about day -28 and days 30, 100, 180 posttransplant. The protocol was immunoSEQ multiplex PCR, while the TCRdb copy is restricted to in-frame clones and leaves out a portion. This sample has 46,000 or so clones, with approximately 84% found just once. This chain joins TRBV5-6 and TRBJ1-4; 9 bases fit TRBD1. This receptor was obtained from a man between 60 and 75 years old with biphenotypic leukemia. Some clones in this sample may be carry-over from other donors' samples. The sequencing used peripheral blood mononuclear cells, collected before stem cell transplant. The CDR3 nucleotides are TGTGCCAGCAGCTTTGGACAGGGGTTCGAAAAACTGTTTTTT. This gives the protein CASSFGQGFEKLFF.